This T cell receptor (beta chain) was observed in a study of early T cells in non-severe SARS-CoV-2 infection. Findings and limits, study-wide: Matches to VDJdb favored anti-spike CD8 responses and missed private and CD4 specificities.

Each cDNA molecule carried a unique molecular identifier. TCRdb recomputed calls from the 5' RACE reads with MiXCR, one row per CDR3 protein. The sample has roughly 41,000 distinct CDR3 sequences, roughly 6.2% seen once. This clonotype was seen at least ten times. No antigen is known for it. Sequenced material: whole blood. The clonotype originates from an adult who was a healthcare worker with PCR-confirmed SARS-CoV-2 infection or an uninfected control (not recorded which).

The CDR3 spells CASSQVTASISYNSPLHF. The CDR3 region has the DNA TGCGCCAGCAGCCAAGTCACAGCATCCATCTCCTATAATTCACCCCTCCACTTT. J is TRBJ1-6 and V is TRBV4-1; no definite D call. V was pared by 1 base and J by 0 bases, with 13 bases between. Germline V CDR1 and CDR2: MGHRA, YSYEKL. CDR3 length equals 18 residues.